This passage covers 11 T cell receptor beta chains from one sample sequenced in a study of blood T cell repertoires in COVID-19. The method was immunoSEQ multiplex PCR; TCRdb's version includes in-frame clones alone and lacks a portion of them. The table records approximately 350,000 clones, roughly 90% of them present only once. Sequencing was carried out using peripheral blood. All receptors come from a man aged 35 to 55 with acute or convalescent COVID-19.

The chain has TRBV7-2 and TRBJ2-7; 11 nucleotides align to TRBD2. This CDR3 contains 14 residues. Per germline, CDR1 SGHTA and CDR2 FQGNSA. The V gene end was trimmed by 5 bases and the J gene end by 7 bases; junction bases not matched to a gene: 7. This chain's CDR3 is CASSLGTSGREQYF. The CDR3 DNA is TGTGCCAGCAGCCTCGGGACTAGCGGCAGGGAGCAGTACTTC.

V and J are TRBV18 and TRBJ1-1, with TRBD1 as a possible D gene (6 bases). CDR1 and CDR2 (germline): KGHSH, LQKENI. The CDR3 covers 14 residues. The ends were cut back, 2 bases at V and 4 bases at J, with 11 bases in the middle. This CDR3 reads CASSPSGEGTEAFF. CDR3 DNA sequence: TGTGCCAGCTCACCATCAGGGGAAGGCACTGAAGCTTTCTTT.

The chain carries TRBV2 and TRBJ2-7; maybe TRBD2 (5 bases). V was trimmed by 5 bases and J by 7 bases, leaving 12 bases between them. Per the germline V gene, CDR1 is SNHLY and CDR2 is FYNNEI. The CDR3 length is 12 residues. CDR3 sequence: CASSKDSLEQYF. In DNA form, the CDR3 reads TGTGCCAGCAGTAAGGACTCACTTGAGCAGTACTTC.

The chain joins TRBV10-3 to TRBJ2-5; perhaps TRBD2 as D (5 bases). The V and J ends lost 1 base and 2 bases respectively, with 11 bases between them. CDR3 length equals 15 residues. CDR1 and CDR2 from the germline V gene are ENHRY and SYGVKD. CDR3 nucleotide sequence: TGTGCCATCAGTGAGTACCGAGGGAATCAAGAGACCCAGTACTTC. Encoded protein: CAISEYRGNQETQYF.

V usage is TRBV28 and J usage is TRBJ1-1; D perhaps matches TRBD1 (6 bases). The V end was cut by 7 bases, the J end by 7 bases, with 13 bases between. Germline V CDR1 and CDR2: MDHEN, SYDVKM. The CDR3 loop spans 12 amino acids. DNA of the CDR3: TGTGCCAGCACATATGAACAGGGTGAAGCTTTCTTT. Translating gives CASTYEQGEAFF.

This chain links TRBV19 with TRBJ1-1, with TRBD1 matching 11 bases. CDR1 is LNHDA, CDR2 SQIVND, per germline (reference sequence). The CDR3 sequence is 17 residues long. J was trimmed by 4 bases and V by 6 bases; bases with no gene match: 13. The CDR3 protein is CASRGWTGGDWGTEAFF. The DNA for the CDR3 is TGTGCCAGTAGAGGTTGGACAGGGGGCGATTGGGGCACTGAAGCTTTCTTT.

This clone was picked up one time. V gene TRBV2 combines with J gene TRBJ1-4; 7 bases are shared with TRBD1. With 2 bases clipped from V and 7 bases from J, the junction kept 7 bases outside the gene matches. The CDR3 sequence is 15 residues long. Germline assignment: CDR1 SNHLY and CDR2 FYNNEI. The CDR3 region has the DNA TGTGCCAGCAGTGAATCTAGTCAGGGGGTTGAAAAACTGTTTTTT. Protein sequence: CASSESSQGVEKLFF.

This chain links TRBV29-1 with TRBJ2-1, with D possibly TRBD2 on 5 matching bases. The germline V gene encodes CDR1 SQVTM and CDR2 ANQGSEA. Deletions cut 4 bases from V and 1 base from J, with 14 bases between. The CDR3 consists of 15 residues. The CDR3 reads CSVGVGRGSYNEQFF. As DNA, the CDR3 is TGCAGCGTTGGGGTAGGCCGAGGGTCCTACAATGAGCAGTTCTTC.

This chain uses TRBV27 with TRBJ1-6, with a tentative D call TRBD1 (5 bases). The CDR3 is made up of 15 amino acids. Trimming removed 0 bases at V and 7 bases at J, with 10 bases between. Per germline, CDR1 MNHEY and CDR2 SMNVEV (reference sequence). CDR3 sequence: CASSLSSGLNSPLHF. CDR3 DNA sequence: TGTGCCAGCAGTTTATCATCAGGGTTGAATTCACCCCTCCACTTT.

The chain carries TRBV29-1 and TRBJ1-1, with D uncertain. Germline V gives CDR1 SQVTM, CDR2 ANQGSEA. The CDR3 is made up of 14 amino acids. Trimming shortened V by 1 base and J by 1 base, and 10 bases separated the two germline ends. CDR3 loop: CSVEVPGSNTEAFF. For the CDR3, the DNA is TGCAGCGTTGAAGTTCCGGGGTCGAACACTGAAGCTTTCTTT.

The chain couples TRBV7-9 to TRBJ2-7, with 9 bases lining up with TRBD1. This CDR3 is built from 16 residues. Germline CDR1 is SEHNR and CDR2 is FQNEAQ (reference sequence). With 5 bases clipped from V and 2 bases from J, the junction kept 10 bases outside the gene matches. The DNA of the CDR3 is TGTGCCAGCAGCCTCCCACCCGGGACAGGGACCTACGAGCAGTACTTC. This codes for CASSLPPGTGTYEQYF. Supplemented by reference TRBV7-9 and TRBJ2-7, the full variable domain reads DTGVSQNPRHKITKRGQNVTFRCDPISEHNRLYWYRQTLGQGPEFLTYFQNEAQLEKSRLLSDRFSAERPKGSFSTLEIQRTEQGDSAMYLCASSLPPGTGTYEQYFGPGTRLTVT.